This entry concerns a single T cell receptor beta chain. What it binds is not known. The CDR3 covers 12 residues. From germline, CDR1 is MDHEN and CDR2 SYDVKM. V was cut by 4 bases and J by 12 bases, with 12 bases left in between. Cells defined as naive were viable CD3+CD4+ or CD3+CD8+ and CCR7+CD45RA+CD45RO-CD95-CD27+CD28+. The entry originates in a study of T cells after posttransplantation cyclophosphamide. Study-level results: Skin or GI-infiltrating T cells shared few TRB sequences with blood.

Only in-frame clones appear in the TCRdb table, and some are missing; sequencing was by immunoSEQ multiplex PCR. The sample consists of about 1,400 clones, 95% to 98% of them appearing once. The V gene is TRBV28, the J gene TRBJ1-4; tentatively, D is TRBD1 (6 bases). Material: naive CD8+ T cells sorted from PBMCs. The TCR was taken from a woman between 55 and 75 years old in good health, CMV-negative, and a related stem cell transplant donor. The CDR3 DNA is TGTGCCAGCAGTTCCCAGGGGCCCCAACTGTTTTTT. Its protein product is CASSSQGPQLFF.